A single T cell receptor (beta chain) is shown here with its context. Its specificity is not known. Amplification used 60 Vbeta primers and 13 Jbeta primers. Using immunoSEQ multiplex PCR, the repertoire was profiled, and TCRdb retains in-frame clones only, with some absent. The sample shows under 150,000 clones, approximately 79% of them seen only once. Per germline, CDR1 LNHDA and CDR2 SQIVND (reference sequence). V lost 11 bases and J 10 bases, leaving 15 bases between the germline ends. The CDR3 has 12 amino acids. This record belongs to a study of cytomegalovirus exposure and HLA in healthy donors. Study-level points and caveats: Across donors, most TCRs were seen rarely, yet some public ones were widespread. A later analysis revealed that TCR association rates differed between HLA loci, peaking at DRB1 and bottoming out at HLA-C.

The TCR sequence derives from a woman between 25 and 40 years old in good health and CMV-seronegative. This rearrangement joins TRBV19 to TRBJ1-6; D remains ambiguous. The sample consisted of PBMCs. The CDR3 spells CACGPPGSPLHF. The DNA of the CDR3 is TGTGCCTGCGGTCCCCCCGGGTCACCCCTCCACTTT.